This TCR beta chain emerged from a study of CD8+ T cells in alopecia areata. Germline loops: CDR1 KGHSH, CDR2 LQKENI. Trimming shortened V by 3 bases and J by 2 bases, and 7 bases separated the two germline ends. This CDR3 spans 13 amino acids. Treatment here: oral pan-JAK inhibitor, 5-10 mg twice daily. The sequencing template was cDNA reverse transcribed from extracted RNA. Libraries were prepared by immunoSEQ multiplex PCR; TCRdb keeps only in-frame clonotypes and omits some of them. Of 150,000 to 200,000 clones listed, under 80% were seen once; the top ten hold roughly 1.3%. This specimen consisted of CD4+ T cells sorted from blood, obtained around week 50, from a patient treated with tofacitinib. The sequence was obtained from a human donor with alopecia areata. The chain joins TRBV18 to TRBJ2-5; D is unresolved. CDR3 sequence (DNA): TGTGCCAGCTCACCGGGGATTCAAGAGACCCAGTACTTC. Encoded protein: CASSPGIQETQYF. Filled out from reference TRBV18 and TRBJ2-5, the complete variable domain reads NAGVMQNPRHLVRRRGQEARLRCSPMKGHSHVYWYRQLPEEGLKFMVYLQKENIIDESGMPKERFSAEFPKEGPSILRIQQVVRGDSAAYFCASSPGIQETQYFGPGTRLLVL.